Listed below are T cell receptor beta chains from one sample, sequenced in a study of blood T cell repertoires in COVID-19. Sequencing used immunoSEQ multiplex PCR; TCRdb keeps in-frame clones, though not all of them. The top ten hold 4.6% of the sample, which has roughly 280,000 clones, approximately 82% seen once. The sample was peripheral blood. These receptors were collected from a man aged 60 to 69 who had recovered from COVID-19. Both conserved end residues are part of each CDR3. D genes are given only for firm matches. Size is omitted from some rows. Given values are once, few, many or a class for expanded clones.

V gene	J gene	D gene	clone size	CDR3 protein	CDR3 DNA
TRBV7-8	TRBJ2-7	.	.	CASSLALNSGVRIYEQYF	TGTGCCAGCAGCTTAGCGCTTAATAGCGGTGTTCGAATCTACGAGCAGTACTTC
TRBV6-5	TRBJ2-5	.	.	CASSYSGSRETQYF	TGTGCCAGCAGTTACTCAGGGAGTCGGGAGACCCAGTACTTC
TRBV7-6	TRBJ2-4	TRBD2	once	CASSLAPTSGTQGIQYF	TGTGCCAGCAGCTTAGCGCCTACTAGCGGGACCCAGGGCATTCAGTACTTC
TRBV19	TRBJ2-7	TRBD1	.	CASSIFGTGAYEQYF	TGTGCCAGTAGTATTTTCGGGACAGGGGCCTACGAGCAGTACTTC
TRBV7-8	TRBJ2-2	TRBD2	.	CASSWGILAGAPGTGELFF	TGTGCCAGCAGCTGGGGAATACTAGCGGGGGCGCCAGGGACCGGGGAGCTGTTTTTT
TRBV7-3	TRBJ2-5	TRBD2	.	CASSLAGGAETQYF	TGTGCCAGCAGCTTAGCCGGGGGGGCTGAGACCCAGTACTTC
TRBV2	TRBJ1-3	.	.	CASSRGSGNTIYF	TGTGCCAGCAGTAGGGGGTCTGGAAACACCATATATTTT
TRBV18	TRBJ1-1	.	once	CASSTGLRGTEAFF	TGTGCCAGCTCAACCGGGCTCCGGGGCACTGAAGCTTTCTTT
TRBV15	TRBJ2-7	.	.	CATSRTGSHQQYF	TGTGCCACCAGCAGAACAGGATCGCACCAGCAGTACTTC
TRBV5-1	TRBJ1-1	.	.	CASSPEAPTPAFF	TGCGCCAGCAGCCCGGAGGCACCCACCCCAGCTTTCTTT
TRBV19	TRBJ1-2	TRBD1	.	CASNSGGYGYTF	TGTGCCAGTAATTCAGGGGGCTATGGCTACACCTTC
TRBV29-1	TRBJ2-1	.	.	CSVEARDWQFF	TGCAGCGTTGAGGCGCGGGACTGGCAGTTCTTC
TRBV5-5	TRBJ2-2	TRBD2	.	CASSRTSGGSGELFF	TGTGCCAGCAGCCGGACTAGCGGGGGGTCTGGGGAGCTGTTTTTT
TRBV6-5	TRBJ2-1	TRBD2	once	CATSLAGAVNEQFF	TGTGCCACCTCACTAGCGGGAGCAGTCAATGAGCAGTTCTTC
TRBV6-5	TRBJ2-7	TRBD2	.	CASSYGGSGSYEQYF	TGTGCCAGCAGTTACGGCGGGAGTGGTTCCTACGAGCAGTACTTC
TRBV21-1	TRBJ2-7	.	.	CASSPLGEQYF	TGTGCCAGCAGCCCACTCGGGGAGCAGTACTTC